The 18 T cell receptor beta chains below were found in one sample sequenced in a study of cytomegalovirus exposure and HLA in healthy donors. 60 Vbeta and 13 Jbeta primers were used in PCR. Clones were sequenced by immunoSEQ multiplex PCR, and TCRdb holds only the in-frame ones, with some missing. The sample has roughly 160,000 clones; 75% to 90% are singletons. Material: PBMCs. Source of these receptors: a man between 18 and 29 years old in good health and CMV-seropositive.

The rearrangement joins TRBV7-6 to TRBJ2-7; 10 bases map to TRBD1. V shed 4 bases and J 7 bases; nucleotides not matched to a gene: 13. This CDR3 has 16 amino acids. CDR1 and CDR2 (germline): SGHVS, FNYEAQ. The CDR3 sequence: CASSSTGTGVSREQYF. CDR3 DNA sequence: TGTGCCAGCAGCTCCACCGGGACAGGGGTTAGTAGAGAGCAGTACTTC.

The chain uses TRBV7-3 and TRBJ2-2, with D maybe TRBD2 (5 bases). This CDR3 region has 14 residues. V shed 3 bases and J shed 3 bases, with 8 bases lying between them. Germline assignment: CDR1 SGHTA and CDR2 FQGTGA. The CDR3 nucleotides read TGTGCCAGCAGCTTGGACTCCTACACCGGGGAGCTGTTTTTT. Translating it yields CASSLDSYTGELFF.

This clone came up a few times. This chain links TRBV6-1 with TRBJ1-3; 10 bases are a match to TRBD1. V lost 4 bases to trimming and J lost 6 bases; unmatched junction nucleotides: 9. CDR3 length equals 16 residues. Germline loops: CDR1 MNHNS, CDR2 SASEGT. The CDR3 loop is CASSVGTGESANTIYF. The CDR3 region has the DNA TGTGCCAGCAGTGTCGGGACAGGGGAGTCGGCAAACACCATATATTTT.

The V and J genes are TRBV18 and TRBJ2-1; 15 positions match TRBD2. V lost 4 bases and J lost 0; bases outside the gene matches: 1. CDR3 length: 17 amino acids. Germline assignment: CDR1 KGHSH and CDR2 LQKENI. CDR3 bases: TGTGCCAGCTCACGGACTAGCGGGGGGGCCTCCTACAATGAGCAGTTCTTC. Translating it yields CASSRTSGGASYNEQFF.

This chain joins TRBV4-3 and TRBJ1-6; D is possibly TRBD1 (6 bases). V was shortened by 4 bases and J by 5 bases, with 12 bases between the two germline ends. The CDR3 length is 15 residues. CDR1 is LGHNA and CDR2 is YSLEER in the germline V gene. CDR3 sequence: CASSPYQGNNSPLHF. CDR3 nucleotides: TGCGCCAGCAGCCCCTACCAGGGGAATAATTCACCCCTCCACTTT.

The chain joins TRBV12-2 to TRBJ1-5; the table's D call of TRBD1 was not tested on the DNA. TRBV12-2 is designated a pseudogene. The CDR3 is 17 amino acids. CDR3 loop: CASRFGQVPWSNQPQHF. The DNA for the CDR3 is TGTGCAAGTCGCTTTGGACAGGTCCCCTGGAGCAATCAGCCCCAGCATTTT.

This clone was detected a few times. The chain links TRBV19 to TRBJ1-4, with a weak D call TRBD1 (6 bases). This CDR3 is built from 16 residues. Germline V gene sequence: CDR1 LNHDA, CDR2 SQIVND (reference sequence). With 4 bases removed from V and 5 bases from J, the gap between germline ends came to 17 bases. CDR3 sequence: CASSTGRTAQNEKLFF. As DNA, the CDR3 is TGTGCCAGTAGTACAGGCCGGACAGCACAAAATGAAAAACTGTTTTTT.

The V and J genes are TRBV5-8 and TRBJ2-7, with TRBD2 identical over 7 bases. The germline V gene encodes CDR1 SGHTS and CDR2 YDEGEE. This CDR3 comprises 14 residues. The trim removed 4 bases at V and 2 bases at J, leaving 6 bases unmatched. The DNA for the CDR3 is TGTGCCAGCAGCCAGGCCGGACTAGCCTACGAGCAGTACTTC. Encoded protein: CASSQAGLAYEQYF.

V is TRBV4-1 and J is TRBJ2-3, with 13 bases matching TRBD2. This CDR3 contains 18 residues. From germline, CDR1 is MGHRA and CDR2 YSYEKL. V gave up 0 bases and J gave up 4 bases; unmatched junction bases: 7. CDR3 loop: CASSQEGGLAGVADTQYF. Here the CDR3 DNA reads TGCGCCAGCAGCCAAGAGGGAGGACTAGCGGGGGTTGCAGATACGCAGTATTTT.

The chain couples TRBV19 to TRBJ1-5; 10 bases map to TRBD1. Germline CDR1 and CDR2: LNHDA and SQIVND (reference sequence). This CDR3 is built from 17 residues. The J segment lost 4 bases and the V segment lost 4 bases, leaving 10 bases of the junction unmatched. The DNA for the CDR3 is TGTGCCAGTAGTACGACGGGACAGGGGATTATAAATCAGCCCCAGCATTTT. Protein product: CASSTTGQGIINQPQHF.

The rearrangement joins TRBV11-2 to TRBJ1-1; D ambiguous. Germline CDR1 is SGHAT and CDR2 is FQNNGV. V lost 7 bases, J lost 4 bases, and 13 bases lay in between. The CDR3 runs to 13 residues. In DNA form, the CDR3 reads TGTGCCAGCACAGAGGCGGGGAGCACTGAAGCTTTCTTT. This translates into CASTEAGSTEAFF.

This chain uses TRBV11-2 with TRBJ2-4, with D perhaps matching TRBD2 (5 bases). Germline V gene lookup returns CDR1 SGHAT and CDR2 FQNNGV. V shed 5 bases and J shed 8 bases, with 22 bases lying between them. The CDR3 totals 16 residues. CDR3 in DNA: TGTGCCAGCAGCCCGACAAGCACTAGTGTCACAGACATTCAGTACTTC. This codes for CASSPTSTSVTDIQYF. The full variable domain, completed using reference TRBV11-2 and TRBJ2-4, is EAGVAQSPRYKIIEKRQSVAFWCNPISGHATLYWYQQILGQGPKLLIQFQNNGVVDDSQLPKDRFSAERLKGVDSTLKIQPAKLEDSAVYLCASSPTSTSVTDIQYFGAGTRLSVL.

V and J are TRBV6-1 and TRBJ2-5; perhaps TRBD2 as D (6 bases). CDR3 length equals 13 residues. Per germline, CDR1 MNHNS and CDR2 SASEGT. Deletions cut 8 bases from V and 4 bases from J, with 14 bases between. For the CDR3, the DNA is TGTGCCAGCGGGGCGGCGGGGTCAGAGACCCAGTACTTC. Encoded protein: CASGAAGSETQYF.

The V gene is TRBV5-1, the J gene TRBJ1-2; a possible D gene is TRBD1 (6 bases). Germline V CDR1 and CDR2: SGHRS, YFSETQ. Between the trimmed V and J ends, which lost 0 bases and 3 bases, there was a span of 12 bases. This CDR3 contains 15 residues. The CDR3 DNA reads TGCGCCAGCAGCTTGGGGGACACCTGGGACTATGGCTACACCTTC. Amino acids: CASSLGDTWDYGYTF.

The rearrangement joins TRBV5-1 to TRBJ1-2, with TRBD1 matching 7 bases. The CDR3 sequence is 14 residues long. Germline V gene data show CDR1 as SGHRS and CDR2 as YFSETQ. Losses at the gene ends were 2 bases for V and 2 bases for J; bases not matched to a gene: 3. CDR3: CASSLNRGNYGYTF. CDR3 DNA: TGCGCCAGCAGCTTAAACAGGGGAAACTATGGCTACACCTTC.

The gene calls are TRBV10-3 and TRBJ2-5, with TRBD2 identical over 12 bases. Per germline, CDR1 ENHRY and CDR2 SYGVKD. The CDR3 sequence is 15 residues long. V lost 3 bases, J lost 4 bases, and 3 bases stayed unmatched. The CDR3 nucleotides read TGTGCCATCAGTGAACTAGCGGGAGGCCCAGAGACCCAGTACTTC. Translated, it gives CAISELAGGPETQYF.

The chain combines TRBV4-1 with TRBJ2-7; 7 nucleotides line up with TRBD1. V lost 6 bases and J lost 4; bases outside the gene matches: 6. The CDR3 contains 13 residues. Germline V gene data show CDR1 as MGHRA and CDR2 as YSYEKL. For the CDR3, the DNA is TGCGCCAGCAGACGACAGGGTCAGTACGAGCAGTACTTC. Amino acid sequence: CASRRQGQYEQYF.

The chain couples TRBV19 to TRBJ2-7; D possibly corresponds to TRBD1 (5 bases). The germline V gene has CDR1 LNHDA and CDR2 SQIVND (reference sequence). CDR3 length: 17 residues. Between the trimmed V and J ends, which lost 2 bases and 0 bases, there was a span of 17 bases. The CDR3 region is CASSIPAWGGGSYEQYF. In nucleotides, the CDR3 is TGTGCCAGTAGTATACCAGCTTGGGGCGGTGGCTCCTACGAGCAGTACTTC.